These 14 T cell receptor beta chains were sequenced from one sample in a study of post-analysis software for immune sequencing data (dated by TCRdb to between 2014 and 2017). What the research found in general, with its limitations: A handful of TRBV segments, including TRBV5-6, TRBV5-1 and TRBV20-1, were significantly more frequent in patients than controls.

The antigens for these receptors are not known. The library was built by means of PCR. The sequencer listed for this sample is Illumina HiSeq 2500. To reduce PCR and sequencing biases, unique molecular identifiers were built into the TCR beta cDNA libraries. Using fastp at Q25 and MiXCR, TCRdb reprocessed the public reads and kept productive beta chains. Each record represents a unique CDR3 protein, reported with the most common genes and DNA among its rows. The sample records 150,000 to 200,000 distinct CDR3 sequences, approximately 30% of which are singletons. Around 1.5% of the sample lies in the top ten. Material for sequencing was blood. These receptors were obtained from a girl aged 5 to 17 with multiple sclerosis.

The rearrangement uses TRBV4-1 and TRBJ1-2; D may be TRBD1 (5 bases). This CDR3 is built from 14 residues. In germline, CDR1 is MGHRA, CDR2 YSYEKL. Between the trimmed V and J ends, which lost 7 bases and 4 bases, there was a span of 16 bases. The CDR3 nucleotides are TGCGCCAGCAAGCAGGGTGGGCCTAGCTATGGCTACACCTTC. It yields the protein CASKQGGPSYGYTF.

This clonotype has at least ten counts. The chain is built from TRBV20-1 and TRBJ2-3, with TRBD1 identical over 9 bases. V gave up 5 bases and J gave up 6 bases; unmatched junction bases: 9. Germline V gene sequence: CDR1 DFQATT, CDR2 SNEGSKA (reference sequence). This CDR3 region has 14 residues. The CDR3 loop reads CSADGQGRLDTQYF. Written as DNA, the CDR3 is TGCAGTGCTGACGGACAGGGGCGCCTGGATACGCAGTATTTT.

The chain employs TRBV15 and TRBJ2-3; D not resolved. The CDR3 is made up of 13 amino acids. Trimming stripped 5 bases from V and 5 bases from J, with 11 bases between. Germline CDR1 and CDR2: LNHNV and YYDKDF (reference sequence). The CDR3 region has the DNA TGTGCCACCAGCCCCACCCGGGTAGATACGCAGTATTTT. This gives the protein CATSPTRVDTQYF.

This clonotype occurred many times. V usage is TRBV20-1 and J usage is TRBJ2-7, with a weak D call TRBD1 (6 bases). The ends were cut back, 5 bases at V and 4 bases at J, with 15 bases in the middle. Germline V gives CDR1 DFQATT, CDR2 SNEGSKA (reference sequence). This CDR3 contains 13 residues. CDR3 region: CSAGGRVLYEQYF. DNA for the CDR3: TGCAGTGCTGGGGGCAGGGTATTGTACGAGCAGTACTTC.

Concerning this clonotype itself: Since a much larger clone is just one base distant, this may be a read error. J is TRBJ1-2 and V is TRBV5-5, with 7 bases matching TRBD1. V trimming: 3 bases; J trimming: 6 bases; junction bases outside the gene matches: 8. CDR1 and CDR2 from the germline V gene are SGHKS and YYEKEE (reference sequence). The CDR3 runs to 14 residues. CDR3 sequence: CASSWARGRDGYTF. For the CDR3, the DNA is TGTGCCAGCAGCTGGGCCAGGGGGAGAGATGGCTACACCTTC.

In DNA, the CDR3 is TGCGCCAGCAGCAAACAGGAGCGCACAGATACGCAGTATTTT. Protein sequence: CASSKQERTDTQYF. V gene TRBV5-1 combines with J gene TRBJ2-3; perhaps TRBD1 as D (5 bases). Germline V gives CDR1 SGHRS, CDR2 YFSETQ. The CDR3 runs to 14 residues. Between the trimmed V and J ends, which lost 4 bases and 1 base, there was a span of 10 bases.

In nucleotides, the CDR3 is TGTGCCAGCAGCCAAGACACCCCGACACGTATCACCCTCCACTTT. Its protein is CASSQDTPTRITLHF. The gene calls are TRBV3-1 and TRBJ1-6; no definite D call. Trimming left V 0 bases short and J 14 bases short, with 17 bases between. CDR3 size: 15 residues. Looked up from germline, CDR1 is LGHDT and CDR2 is YNNKEL (reference sequence).

This clonotype has at least ten counts. The chain links TRBV20-1 to TRBJ2-7, with 12 bases fitting TRBD2. The V gene's germline CDR1 is DFQATT and CDR2 SNEGSKA (reference sequence). This CDR3 is built from 15 residues. V dropped 0 bases and J dropped 3; count of bases not matched to a gene: 3. The CDR3 nucleotides read TGCAGTGCTAGAGAACTAGCGGGAGGTCGCTACGAGCAGTACTTC. This encodes CSARELAGGRYEQYF.

The table lists this clonotype with many counts. V gene TRBV29-1 combines with J gene TRBJ2-7; D is undetermined. Germline-derived CDR1 and CDR2 are SQVTM and ANQGSEA. Trimming removed 1 base from V and 0 bases from J, with 13 bases in between. The CDR3 loop spans 15 amino acids. In DNA form, the CDR3 reads TGCAGCGTTGAAGGCGGTGCGGCAGCCTCCTACGAGCAGTACTTC. Protein product: CSVEGGAAASYEQYF.

This clonotype was seen a few times. The V call is TRBV20-1, the J call TRBJ2-5; 11 bases are a match to TRBD2. J was trimmed by 3 bases and V by 1 base; bases with no gene match: 7. CDR1 and CDR2 from the germline V gene are DFQATT and SNEGSKA (reference sequence). The length of the CDR3 is 16 residues. The CDR3 protein is CSARVVTSGSKETQYF. CDR3 bases: TGCAGTGCTAGAGTAGTTACTAGCGGGAGTAAAGAGACCCAGTACTTC.

Notes on this clonotype: One base away lies a much larger clone, so this may be a sequencing read error. V gene TRBV3-1 combines with J gene TRBJ1-1, with TRBD1 as a possible D gene (6 bases). The V gene's germline CDR1 is LGHDT and CDR2 YNNKEL (reference sequence). CDR3 length: 15 amino acids. CDR3 sequence: CVSSQVGQGYTEAFF. The CDR3 region has the DNA TGTGTCAGCAGCCAAGTAGGTCAGGGGTACACTGAAGCTTTCTTT.

Ten or more counts support this clonotype. Written as DNA, the CDR3 is TGTGCCAGCAGCCCTAGATCAAGCTCCTACGAGCAGTACTTC. As protein: CASSPRSSSYEQYF. The gene calls are TRBV7-9 and TRBJ2-7; no reliable D call. Trimming cost V 5 bases and J 0 bases, with 11 bases left between them. The CDR3 covers 14 residues. Germline CDR1 and CDR2: SEHNR and FQNEAQ (reference sequence).

The CDR3 loop reads CSAREFALAGKTLTGELFF. The CDR3, as DNA: TGCAGTGCTAGAGAGTTTGCACTAGCGGGTAAAACACTCACCGGGGAGCTGTTTTTT. The chain employs TRBV20-1 and TRBJ2-2; 9 bases are shared with TRBD2. The CDR3 contains 19 residues. V gave up 0 bases and J gave up 4 bases; unmatched junction bases: 15. Per the germline V gene, CDR1 is DFQATT and CDR2 is SNEGSKA (reference sequence).

CDR3 amino acids: CASSSLQGLGRNQPQHF. The CDR3 DNA reads as TGTGCCAGCAGTTCCTTACAGGGCCTCGGGAGAAATCAGCCCCAGCATTTT. This sequence joins TRBV27 and TRBJ1-5; the D gene is possibly TRBD1 (6 bases). V shed 4 bases and J shed 4 bases, with 20 bases lying between them. Germline V lookup: CDR1 MNHEY, CDR2 SMNVEV (reference sequence). The CDR3 consists of 17 residues.